Listed below are T cell receptor beta chains from one sample, sequenced in a study of PD-L1 blockade in urothelial cancer. Profiled with immunoSEQ multiplex PCR; TCRdb holds only in-frame clones, not every one. The sample yields fewer than 25,000 clones, around 85% seen once. The sequences come from PBMCs, collected around atezolizumab (anti-PD-L1) treatment. These TCRs come from a man aged 45-65 years with urothelial cancer. Both conserved end residues are part of each CDR3. The D gene is left open where the match is weak. Size is omitted from some rows. Given values are once, few, many or a class for expanded clones.

TRBJ1-2 | TRBV18 | TRBD1 | NA | TGTGCCAGCTCACCGGTCGATACAGGGGGCTGGGGCTACACCTTC | CASSPVDTGGWGYTF
TRBJ2-1 | TRBV21-1 | NA | NA | TGTGCCAGCAGCAAAGAGGAGGGAGGGCGGGATGAGCAGTTCTTC | CASSKEEGGRDEQFF
TRBJ1-6 | TRBV18 | NA | NA | TGTGCCAGCTCAGACCCTCAGGGAAGTTTAAATTCACCCCTCCACTTT | CASSDPQGSLNSPLHF
TRBJ1-1 | TRBV10-3 | NA | NA | TGTGCCATCAGCCTCGGGGGGAACACTGAAGCTTTCTTT | CAISLGGNTEAFF
TRBJ2-7 | TRBV7-9 | NA | NA | TGTGCCAGCAGCTTAGATGGCGGAGTGACCTACGAGCAGTACTTC | CASSLDGGVTYEQYF
TRBJ2-7 | TRBV30 | NA | few | TGTGCCTGGAGCGTGGGAGGCGAGCAGTACTTC | CAWSVGGEQYF
TRBJ1-5 | TRBV6-5 | NA | NA | TGTGCCAGCTGTTGGTCAACCACCTATAGCAATCAGCCCCAGCATTTT | CASCWSTTYSNQPQHF
TRBJ1-4 | TRBV19 | TRBD1 | NA | TGTGCCAGTAGTGGGTGGGACAGACCTAATGAAAAACTGTTTTTT | CASSGWDRPNEKLFF
TRBJ2-5 | TRBV9 | NA | NA | TGTGCCAGCAGCCTCCGAGGGGGACTATTGGGGGAGACCCAGTACTTC | CASSLRGGLLGETQYF
TRBJ1-5 | TRBV18 | TRBD1 | NA | TGTGCCAGCTCACGAGGACAGGGGAGGGATCAGCCCCAGCATTTT | CASSRGQGRDQPQHF
TRBJ2-1 | TRBV5-1 | TRBD1 | NA | TGCGCCAGCAGCTTGAAAGGGGGCTCGTCCTACAATGAGCAGTTCTTC | CASSLKGGSSYNEQFF
TRBJ1-6 | TRBV10-3 | NA | NA | TGTGCCATCAGTGACCGACAGTTGTATACTTCACCCCTCCACTTT | CAISDRQLYTSPLHF
TRBJ1-6 | TRBV7-9 | TRBD1 | NA | TGTGCCAGCAGCTCGGACAGGGACTCACCCCTCCACTTT | CASSSDRDSPLHF
TRBJ2-7 | TRBV25-1 | NA | NA | TGTGCCAGCAGTTTCAACTCGGACGAGCAGTACTTC | CASSFNSDEQYF
TRBJ1-2 | TRBV6-5 | TRBD1 | NA | TGTGCCAGCAGTTCCCGTCGACAGGGTTATGGCTACACCTTC | CASSSRRQGYGYTF
TRBJ2-1 | TRBV18 | TRBD2 | NA | TGTGCCAGCTCAAGACTAGCGCCTAGCTCCTACAATGAGCAGTTCTTC | CASSRLAPSSYNEQFF
TRBJ1-1 | TRBV1 | NA | NA | TGCACCAGCAGCCAACGTCCCTCGACGACAGGGGAAGAAGCTTTCTTT | CTSSQRPSTTGEEAFF